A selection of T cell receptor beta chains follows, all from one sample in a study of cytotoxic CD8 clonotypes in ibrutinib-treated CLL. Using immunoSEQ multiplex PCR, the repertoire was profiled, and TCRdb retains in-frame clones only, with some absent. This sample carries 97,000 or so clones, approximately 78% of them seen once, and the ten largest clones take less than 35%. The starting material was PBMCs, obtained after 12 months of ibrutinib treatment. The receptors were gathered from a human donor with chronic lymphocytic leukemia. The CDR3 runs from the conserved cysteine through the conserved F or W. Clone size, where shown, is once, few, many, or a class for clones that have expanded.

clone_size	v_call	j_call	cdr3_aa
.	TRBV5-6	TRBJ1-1	CASSLVRGRAFF
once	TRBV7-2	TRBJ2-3	CASSTSGGAVDTQYF
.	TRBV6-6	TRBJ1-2	CASSYPDGPDGYTF
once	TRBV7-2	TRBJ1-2	CASSLGGLANYGYTF
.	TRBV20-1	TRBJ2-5	CSATFQETQYF
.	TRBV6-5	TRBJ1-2	CASSSGDTVYGYTF
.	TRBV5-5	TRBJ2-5	CASSRGGGERETQYF
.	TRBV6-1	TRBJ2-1	CASRPSGGGVEQFF
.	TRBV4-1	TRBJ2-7	CASSPGGYYEQYF
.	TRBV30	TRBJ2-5	CAWSGYGHGTQYF
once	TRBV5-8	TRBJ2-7	CASRDRGRTWQYF
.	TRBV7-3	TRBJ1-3	CASSRGGTGNTIYF
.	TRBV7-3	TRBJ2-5	CASSLSASGGVETQYF
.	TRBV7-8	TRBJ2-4	CASSTKGAKAKNIQYF
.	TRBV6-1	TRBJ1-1	CATVPGQNTEAFF
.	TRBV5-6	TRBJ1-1	CASSRGQGNTEAFF
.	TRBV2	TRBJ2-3	CASSERTDTQYF
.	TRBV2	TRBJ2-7	CASKRTGTLSYEQYF
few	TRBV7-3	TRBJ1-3	CASSSQGWPRISGNTIYF
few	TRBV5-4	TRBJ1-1	CASRAGTANTEAFF
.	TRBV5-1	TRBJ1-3	CASSLAAQASSGNTIYF
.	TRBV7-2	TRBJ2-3	CASSLGGLHTDTQYF
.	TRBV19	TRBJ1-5	CASNPSGGPNQPQHF
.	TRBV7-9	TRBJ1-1	CASSRRGGESTEAFF
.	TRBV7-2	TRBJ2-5	CASSASGGASRETQYF